This T cell receptor beta chain was captured in a study of regulatory T cells in long-lasting Graves disease. Findings and caveats of the study: Less diverse TCR repertoires were seen in persistent Graves' patients than in newly diagnosed ones.

In regard to this clonotype: What it binds is not known.

Time point defined: persistent/refractory GD, antithyroid drugs over 5 years with positive TRAb. With RNA extracted from PBMCs as input, the TCR library was made. Deletions cut 0 bases from V and 4 bases from J, with 13 bases between. Germline V lookup: CDR1 SGDLS, CDR2 YYNGEE. The CDR3 runs to 15 residues. According to the study, TCR beta libraries were built with iRepertoire HTBI primers and CDR3-region Arm-PCR. Each CDR3 protein is one row after TCRdb ran MiXCR on the multiplex PCR reads. The profile shows approximately 440,000 distinct CDR3 sequences, 20% to 30% of them singletons. This clonotype was obtained from a female donor with Graves disease. The input for sequencing was peripheral blood mononuclear cells (PBMCs), taken when the disease was refractory, from a patient treated with antithyroid drugs. The chain has TRBV9 and TRBJ1-2; D might be TRBD1 (5 bases). This CDR3 reads CASSVARGTGYGYTF. CDR3 coding DNA: TGTGCCAGCAGCGTAGCTCGAGGGACTGGCTATGGCTACACCTTC.